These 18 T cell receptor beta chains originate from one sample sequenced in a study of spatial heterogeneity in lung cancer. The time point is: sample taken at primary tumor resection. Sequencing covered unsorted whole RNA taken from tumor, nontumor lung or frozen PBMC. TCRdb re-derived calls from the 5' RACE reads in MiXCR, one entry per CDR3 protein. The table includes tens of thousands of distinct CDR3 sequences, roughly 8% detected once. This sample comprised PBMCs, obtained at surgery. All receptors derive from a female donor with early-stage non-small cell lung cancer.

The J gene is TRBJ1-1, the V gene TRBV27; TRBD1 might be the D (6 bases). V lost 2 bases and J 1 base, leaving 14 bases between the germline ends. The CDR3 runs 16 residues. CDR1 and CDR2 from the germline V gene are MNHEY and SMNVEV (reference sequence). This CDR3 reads CASSLDWQGSNTEAFF. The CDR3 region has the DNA TGTGCCAGCAGTTTAGATTGGCAGGGGTCGAACACTGAAGCTTTCTTT.

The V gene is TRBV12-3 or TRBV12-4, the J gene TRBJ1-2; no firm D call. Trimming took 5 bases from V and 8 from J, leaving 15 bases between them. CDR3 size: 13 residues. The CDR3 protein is CASSVTEERGYTF. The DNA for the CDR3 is TGTGCCAGCAGTGTTACGGAGGAGAGAGGCTACACCTTC.

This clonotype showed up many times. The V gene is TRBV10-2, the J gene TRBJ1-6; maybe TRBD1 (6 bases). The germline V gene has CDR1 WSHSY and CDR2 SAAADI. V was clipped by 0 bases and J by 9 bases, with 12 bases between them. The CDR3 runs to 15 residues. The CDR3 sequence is CASSESTSGVSPLHF. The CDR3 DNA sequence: TGCGCCAGCAGTGAGTCGACGTCAGGGGTTTCACCCCTCCACTTT.

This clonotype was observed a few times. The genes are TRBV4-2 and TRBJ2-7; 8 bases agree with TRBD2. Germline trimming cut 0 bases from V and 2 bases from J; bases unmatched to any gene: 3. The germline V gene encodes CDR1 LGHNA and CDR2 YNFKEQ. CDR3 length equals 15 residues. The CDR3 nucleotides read TGTGCCAGCAGCCAAGAAGCTAGCGGGCCCTACGAGCAGTACTTC. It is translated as CASSQEASGPYEQYF.

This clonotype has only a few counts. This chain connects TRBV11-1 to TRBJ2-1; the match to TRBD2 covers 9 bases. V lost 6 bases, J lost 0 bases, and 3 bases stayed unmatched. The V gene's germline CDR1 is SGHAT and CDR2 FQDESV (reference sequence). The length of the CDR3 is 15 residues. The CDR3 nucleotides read TGTGCCAGCAGGCTTAGCGGGGGCTCCTACAATGAGCAGTTCTTC. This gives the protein CASRLSGGSYNEQFF.

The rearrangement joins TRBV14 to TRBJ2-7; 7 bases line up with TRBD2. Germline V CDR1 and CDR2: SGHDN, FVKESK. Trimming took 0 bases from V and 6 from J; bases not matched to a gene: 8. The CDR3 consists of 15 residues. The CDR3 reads CASSQDRTRVSEQYF. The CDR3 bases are TGTGCCAGCAGCCAAGATCGGACTAGAGTGAGCGAGCAGTACTTC. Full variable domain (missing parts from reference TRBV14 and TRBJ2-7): EAGVTQFPSHSVIEKGQTVTLRCDPISGHDNLYWYRRVMGKEIKFLLHFVKESKQDESGMPNNRFLAERTGGTYSTLKVQPAELEDSGVYFCASSQDRTRVSEQYFGPGTRLTVT.

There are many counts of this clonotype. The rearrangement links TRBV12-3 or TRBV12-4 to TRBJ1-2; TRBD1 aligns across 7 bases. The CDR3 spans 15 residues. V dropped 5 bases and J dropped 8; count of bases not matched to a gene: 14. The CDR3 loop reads CASSTPRGGAGGYTF. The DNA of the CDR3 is TGTGCCAGCAGTACCCCGAGAGGGGGCGCTGGGGGCTACACCTTC.

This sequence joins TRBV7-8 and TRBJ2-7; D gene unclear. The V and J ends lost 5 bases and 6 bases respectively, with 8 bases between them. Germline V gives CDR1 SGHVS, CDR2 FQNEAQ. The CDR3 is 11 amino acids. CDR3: CASSITIEQYF. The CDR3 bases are TGTGCCAGCAGCATAACCATCGAGCAGTACTTC.

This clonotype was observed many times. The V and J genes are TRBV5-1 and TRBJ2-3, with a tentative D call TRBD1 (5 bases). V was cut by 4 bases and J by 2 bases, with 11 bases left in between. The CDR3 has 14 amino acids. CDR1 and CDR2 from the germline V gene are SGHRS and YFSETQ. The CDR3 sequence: CASSPGISTDTQYF. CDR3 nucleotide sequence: TGCGCCAGCAGCCCAGGGATTTCCACAGATACGCAGTATTTT.

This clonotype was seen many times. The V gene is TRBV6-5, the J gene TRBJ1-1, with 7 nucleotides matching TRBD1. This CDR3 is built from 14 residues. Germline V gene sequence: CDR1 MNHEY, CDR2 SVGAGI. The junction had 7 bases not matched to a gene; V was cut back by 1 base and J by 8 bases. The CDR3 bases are TGTGCCAGCAGTTACTGGGGACAGCCCCTAGAAGCTTTCTTT. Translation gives CASSYWGQPLEAFF.

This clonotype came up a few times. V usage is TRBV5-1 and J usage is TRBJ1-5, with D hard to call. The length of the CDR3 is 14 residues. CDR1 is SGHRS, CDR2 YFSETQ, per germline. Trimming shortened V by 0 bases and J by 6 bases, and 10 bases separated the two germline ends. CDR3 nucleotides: TGCGCCAGCAGCTTGGGGGTAAACGGTCAGCCCCAGCATTTT. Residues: CASSLGVNGQPQHF.

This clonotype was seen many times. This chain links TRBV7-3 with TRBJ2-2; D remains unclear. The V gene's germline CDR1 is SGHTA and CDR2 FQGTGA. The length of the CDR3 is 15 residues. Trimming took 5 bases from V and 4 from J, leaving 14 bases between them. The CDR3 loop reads CASSPTGGFTGELFF. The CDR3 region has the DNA TGTGCCAGCAGCCCCACTGGCGGCTTCACCGGGGAGCTGTTTTTT.

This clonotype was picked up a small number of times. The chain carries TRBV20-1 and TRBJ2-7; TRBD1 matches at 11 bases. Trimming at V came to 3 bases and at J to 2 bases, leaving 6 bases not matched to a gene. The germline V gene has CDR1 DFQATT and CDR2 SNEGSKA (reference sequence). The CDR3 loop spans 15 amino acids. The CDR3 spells CSASGQGAGAYEQYF. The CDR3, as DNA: TGCAGTGCTAGTGGACAGGGGGCGGGCGCCTACGAGCAGTACTTC.

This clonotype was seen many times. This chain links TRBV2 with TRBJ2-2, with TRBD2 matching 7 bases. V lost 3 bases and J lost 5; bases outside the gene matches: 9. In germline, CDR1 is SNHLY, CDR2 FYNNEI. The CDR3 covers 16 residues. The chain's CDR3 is CASSDERGFITGELFF. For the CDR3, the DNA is TGTGCCAGCAGTGACGAGCGGGGTTTTATTACCGGGGAGCTGTTTTTT.

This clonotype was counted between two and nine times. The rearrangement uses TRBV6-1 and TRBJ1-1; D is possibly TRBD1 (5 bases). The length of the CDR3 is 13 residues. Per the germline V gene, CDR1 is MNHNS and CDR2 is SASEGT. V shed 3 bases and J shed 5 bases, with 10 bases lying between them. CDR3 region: CASSEGPWTEAFF. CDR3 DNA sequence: TGTGCCAGCAGTGAGGGACCCTGGACTGAAGCTTTCTTT.

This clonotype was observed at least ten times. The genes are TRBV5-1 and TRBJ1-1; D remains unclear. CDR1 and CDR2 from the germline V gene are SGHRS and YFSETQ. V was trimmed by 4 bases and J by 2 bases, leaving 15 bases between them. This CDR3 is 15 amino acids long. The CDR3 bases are TGCGCCAGCAGCCCGACGGGTCAGGTAAACACTGAAGCTTTCTTT. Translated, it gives CASSPTGQVNTEAFF. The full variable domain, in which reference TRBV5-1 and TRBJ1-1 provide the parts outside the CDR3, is KAGVTQTPRYLIKTRGQQVTLSCSPISGHRSVSWYQQTPGQGLQFLFEYFSETQRNKGNFPGRFSGRQFSNSRSEMNVSTLELGDSALYLCASSPTGQVNTEAFFGQGTRLTVV.

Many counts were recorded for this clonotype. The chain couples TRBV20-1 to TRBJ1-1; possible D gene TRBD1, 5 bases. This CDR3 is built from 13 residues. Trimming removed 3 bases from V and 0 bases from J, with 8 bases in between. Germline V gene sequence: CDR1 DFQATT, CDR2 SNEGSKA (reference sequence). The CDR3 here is CSASPTVNTEAFF. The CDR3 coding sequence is TGCAGTGCTAGCCCGACAGTGAACACTGAAGCTTTCTTT.

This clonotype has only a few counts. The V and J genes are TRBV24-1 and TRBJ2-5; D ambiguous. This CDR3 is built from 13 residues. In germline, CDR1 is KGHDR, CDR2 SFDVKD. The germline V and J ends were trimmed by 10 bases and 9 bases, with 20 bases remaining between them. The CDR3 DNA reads TGTGCCACTGCGGCATACAGAGATGGGGCCCAGTACTTC. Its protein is CATAAYRDGAQYF.